The 26 T cell receptor beta chains below all came from one sample that was sequenced in a study of monozygotic twins with inflammatory bowel disease. After re-calling the 5' RACE reads, TCRdb lists one entry per CDR3 protein, DNA absent. The table lists 350,000 to 500,000 distinct CDR3 sequences. Sequencing was carried out using blood. These receptors all come from a human donor with ulcerative colitis or Crohn's disease, or a healthy co-twin of an affected twin (not recorded which).

V is TRBV14 and J is TRBJ1-1. This CDR3 spans 13 amino acids. Germline loops: CDR1 SGHDN, CDR2 FVKESK. The CDR3: CASSQPGTTEAFF.

CDR3 sequence reads: CATSGGMEGGYTF. The V gene is TRBV5-4, the J gene TRBJ1-2. Germline V gene sequence: CDR1 SGHNT, CDR2 YYREEE (reference sequence). There are 13 residues in the CDR3.

The gene calls are TRBV20-1 and TRBJ2-7; there is no DNA to check the TCRdb D call of TRBD2. The CDR3 has 14 amino acids. Germline CDR1 reads DFQATT; CDR2 reads SNEGSKA (reference sequence). The chain's CDR3 is CSAREGTPTDEQYF.

The chain combines TRBV7-6 with TRBJ2-1; the D call of TRBD1 rests on TCRdb alone, since no DNA is present to check it. This CDR3 spans 16 amino acids. Germline V gene sequence: CDR1 SGHVS, CDR2 FNYEAQ. CDR3 sequence: CASSLGAGAYYNEQFF.

This chain links TRBV2 with TRBJ2-1. In germline, CDR1 is SNHLY, CDR2 FYNNEI. CDR3 size: 14 residues. The CDR3 loop is CASSGGLPYNEQFF. Full variable domain (outside the CDR3, taken from reference TRBV2 and TRBJ2-1): EPEVTQTPSHQVTQMGQEVILRCVPISNHLYFYWYRQILGQKVEFLVSFYNNEISEKSEIFDDQFSVERPDGSNFTLKIRSTKLEDSAMYFCASSGGLPYNEQFFGPGTRLTVL.

The rearrangement links TRBV6-5 to TRBJ1-1; there is no DNA to check the TCRdb D call of TRBD1. The germline CDR1 and CDR2 sequences are MNHEY and SVGAGI. This CDR3 region has 12 residues. CDR3 in amino acids: CASRGTGREAFF.

The chain has TRBV12-3 or TRBV12-4 and TRBJ1-1. The CDR3 totals 13 residues. The CDR3 sequence is CASSYTPNTEAFF.

The chain uses TRBV7-3 and TRBJ1-1; without DNA, the TCRdb call of TRBD1 cannot be checked. This CDR3 region has 14 residues. The germline V gene encodes CDR1 SGHTA and CDR2 FQGTGA. CDR3 sequence: CASRPGGGHTEAFF. The full variable domain, in which reference TRBV7-3 and TRBJ1-1 provide the parts outside the CDR3, is GAGVSQTPSNKVTEKGKYVELRCDPISGHTALYWYRQSLGQGPEFLIYFQGTGAADDSGLPNDRFFAVRPEGSVSTLKIQRTERGDSAVYLCASRPGGGHTEAFFGQGTRLTVV.

The V gene is TRBV4-1, the J gene TRBJ2-6; TCRdb gives TRBD1 as the D gene, but with no DNA this cannot be confirmed. Germline CDR1 and CDR2: MGHRA and YSYEKL. The CDR3 consists of 19 residues. This CDR3 reads CASSQDEPGRHSGANVLTF.

V and J are TRBV2 and TRBJ2-7; absent DNA, TCRdb's TRBD1 call cannot be checked. The V gene's germline CDR1 is SNHLY and CDR2 FYNNEI. The CDR3 runs to 15 residues. The CDR3 reads CASTEWGSGAYEQYF.

The chain is built from TRBV27 and TRBJ2-2; the D call from TCRdb, TRBD1, cannot be confirmed without DNA. In germline, CDR1 is MNHEY, CDR2 SMNVEV (reference sequence). This CDR3 comprises 13 residues. The CDR3 protein is CAPRKGGSGELFF.

This rearrangement joins TRBV11-2 to TRBJ2-5; TCRdb's D call of TRBD2 is untestable without DNA. Per germline, CDR1 SGHAT and CDR2 FQNNGV. The CDR3 runs 16 residues. CDR3 sequence reads: CASSLGSSGLRETQYF.

The chain couples TRBV9 to TRBJ1-2; TCRdb indicates TRBD1, and absent DNA this call remains unverified. This CDR3 has 12 residues. Germline CDR1 SGDLS, CDR2 YYNGEE. CDR3 in amino acids: CASSRTGDGYTF. Drawing the rest from reference TRBV9 and TRBJ1-2, the complete variable domain is DSGVTQTPKHLITATGQRVTLRCSPRSGDLSVYWYQQSLDQGLQFLIQYYNGEERAKGNILERFSAQQFPDLHSELNLSSLELGDSALYFCASSRTGDGYTFGSGTRLTVV.

The J gene is TRBJ2-7, the V gene TRBV5-1; TCRdb proposes TRBD2, but this gene call is untestable without DNA. Germline V gene data show CDR1 as SGHRS and CDR2 as YFSETQ. The CDR3 runs 16 residues. The CDR3 sequence is CASSLALTSGSYEQYF.

The chain has TRBV5-1 and TRBJ1-2; TCRdb picks TRBD1, but there is no DNA to check that call. The CDR3 runs 15 residues. CDR1 SGHRS and CDR2 YFSETQ come from the germline V gene. CDR3 residues: CASSLDGATNYGYTF.

The gene calls are TRBV28 and TRBJ2-2; the TCRdb call, TRBD1, lacks DNA for checking. Germline V gene lookup returns CDR1 MDHEN and CDR2 SYDVKM. CDR3 length: 15 amino acids. CDR3 protein: CASRFPQGAAGELFF.

V is TRBV6-2 or TRBV6-3 and J is TRBJ1-2; TCRdb's D gene call, TRBD1, goes unchecked for lack of DNA. Per germline, CDR1 MNHEY and CDR2 SVGEGT. This CDR3 is 13 amino acids long. The CDR3 region is CASSSSPAYGYTF.

The chain employs TRBV12-5 and TRBJ2-5. Germline lookup yields CDR1 LGHNT and CDR2 FRNRAP. The CDR3 is 14 amino acids. The CDR3 protein is CASGLDTEQETQYF. The full variable domain, completed using reference TRBV12-5 and TRBJ2-5, is DARVTQTPRHKVTEMGQEVTMRCQPILGHNTVFWYRQTMMQGLELLAYFRNRAPLDDSGMPKDRFSAEMPDATLATLKIQPSEPRDSAVYFCASGLDTEQETQYFGPGTRLLVL.

The gene calls are TRBV6-2 or TRBV6-3 and TRBJ2-6; TCRdb returns TRBD1, unconfirmable since there is no DNA. The CDR3 runs 21 residues. CDR1 and CDR2 (germline): MNHEY, SVGEGT. CDR3 residues: CASSPDRRAGGFHSGANVLTF.

This chain uses TRBV20-1 with TRBJ2-3. Germline CDR1 and CDR2: DFQATT and SNEGSKA (reference sequence). The CDR3 is 13 residues long. CDR3 amino acids: CSARKRVTDTQYF.

The CDR3 loop is CASGGGEEGAFF. The chain links TRBV7-9 to TRBJ1-1; the TCRdb D gene call, TRBD1, has no DNA to confirm it. This CDR3 is built from 12 residues. Germline CDR1 and CDR2: SEHNR and FQNEAQ (reference sequence).

The chain uses TRBV2 and TRBJ1-3. Per the germline V gene, CDR1 is SNHLY and CDR2 is FYNNEI. This CDR3 contains 14 residues. CDR3 residues: CASNEGLPGNTIYF.

The rearrangement links TRBV20-1 to TRBJ1-5; TCRdb picks TRBD1, but there is no DNA to check that call. The CDR3 length is 16 residues. Germline CDR1 DFQATT, CDR2 SNEGSKA (reference sequence). The CDR3 sequence: CSASGLRTGENQPQHF.

The genes are TRBV18 and TRBJ1-6. This CDR3 comprises 16 residues. Germline V CDR1 and CDR2: KGHSH, LQKENI. CDR3 sequence: CASSPGGQGFGSPLHF.

The V and J genes are TRBV12-3 or TRBV12-4 and TRBJ1-6; there is no DNA to check the TCRdb D call of TRBD1. This CDR3 comprises 16 residues. The CDR3 reads CASSLGVTGLNSPLHF.

The CDR3 spells CASSLTGVVTDTQYF. The V call is TRBV5-1, the J call TRBJ2-3; TCRdb returns TRBD1, unconfirmable since there is no DNA. The CDR3 is made up of 15 amino acids. The germline CDR1 and CDR2 sequences are SGHRS and YFSETQ.